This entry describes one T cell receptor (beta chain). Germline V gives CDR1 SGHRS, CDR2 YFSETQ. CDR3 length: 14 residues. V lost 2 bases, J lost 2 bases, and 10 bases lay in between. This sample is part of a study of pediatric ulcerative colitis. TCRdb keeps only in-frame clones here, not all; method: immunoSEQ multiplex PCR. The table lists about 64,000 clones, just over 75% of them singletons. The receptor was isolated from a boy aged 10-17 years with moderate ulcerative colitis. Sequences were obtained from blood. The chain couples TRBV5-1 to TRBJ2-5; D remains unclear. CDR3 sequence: CASSFSAVQETQYF. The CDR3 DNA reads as TGCGCCAGCAGCTTTTCCGCGGTACAAGAGACCCAGTACTTC.